The 21 T cell receptor beta chains below all came from one sample that was sequenced in a study of T cell repertoires in cytomegalovirus infection. These receptors have no known antigen. TCRdb itself ran the reads through MiXCR, one entry per CDR3 protein. In the table there are around 130,000 distinct CDR3 sequences, 20% to 30% of which are singletons. The sample consisted of PBMCs, sequenced either directly or after in vitro stimulation (not recorded which). Receptors originate from a human donor in good health (CMV status not recorded). Some clones in this sample may be carry-over from other donors' samples.

This clonotype was recorded a few times. The chain uses TRBV2 and TRBJ2-2, with 9 positions matching TRBD2. Germline V CDR1 and CDR2: SNHLY, FYNNEI. The CDR3 has 15 residues. After removal of 3 bases from V and 2 bases from J, the junction contained 1 base not matched to a gene. The CDR3 DNA reads as TGTGCCAGCAGTGAGCGGGAGGGCAACACCGGGGAGCTGTTTTTT. As protein: CASSEREGNTGELFF.

There are many counts of this clonotype. This rearrangement joins TRBV7-8 to TRBJ2-7, with TRBD2 identical over 8 bases. Unmatched junction bases numbered 5, after V lost 1 base and J lost 3 bases. Germline V CDR1 and CDR2: SGHVS, FQNEAQ. This CDR3 contains 15 residues. The CDR3 loop is CASSLGAGASYEQYV. The CDR3 DNA reads as TGTGCCAGCAGCTTAGGAGCGGGAGCCAGCTACGAGCAGTACGTC.

This clonotype showed up just a few times. The V gene is TRBV27, the J gene TRBJ2-7; possibly TRBD1 for D (5 bases). Germline lookup yields CDR1 MNHEY and CDR2 SMNVEV (reference sequence). CDR3 size: 13 residues. Deletions cut 4 bases from V and 2 bases from J, with 9 bases between. Here the CDR3 DNA reads TGTGCCAGCAGTTCCCAGGGAACCTACGAGCAGTACGTC. Translation: CASSSQGTYEQYV.

The chain recombines TRBV7-8 with TRBJ1-4; a possible D gene is TRBD1 (5 bases). Germline loops: CDR1 SGHVS, CDR2 FQNEAQ. V dropped 5 bases and J dropped 2 bases, with 12 bases sitting between them. CDR3 length equals 15 residues. CDR3 nucleotide sequence: TGTGCCAGCAGCGTCAGGGAGGGGACTAATGAAAAACTGTTTTTT. This codes for CASSVREGTNEKLFF.

This chain joins TRBV12-3 or TRBV12-4 and TRBJ2-5; 15 bases line up with TRBD2. This CDR3 spans 18 amino acids. Trimming cost V 4 bases and J 2 bases; bases outside gene matches: 8. The CDR3 coding sequence is TGTGCCAGCAGTTATCTAGGACTAGCGGGAGGGAATCAAGAGACCCAGTACTTC. Encoded protein: CASSYLGLAGGNQETQYF.

Only a few counts were recorded for this clonotype. V is TRBV20-1 and J is TRBJ1-2; tentatively, D is TRBD1 (6 bases). CDR1 and CDR2 from the germline V gene are DFQATT and SNEGSKA (reference sequence). This CDR3 is 12 amino acids long. Trimming shortened V by 3 bases and J by 5 bases, and 10 bases separated the two germline ends. The CDR3 sequence: CSASDRIYGYTF. In DNA form, the CDR3 reads TGCAGTGCTAGCGACAGGATTTATGGCTACACCTTC.

V and J are TRBV6-1 and TRBJ2-7; 13 bases align to TRBD2. Germline V gene data show CDR1 as MNHNS and CDR2 as SASEGT. V was clipped by 6 bases and J by 1 base; unmatched bases: 3. CDR3 size: 15 residues. The CDR3 DNA is TGTGCCAGCAGGCTGACTAGCGGGAGGTCCTACGAGCAGTACGTC. This encodes CASRLTSGRSYEQYV.

The J gene is TRBJ2-5, the V gene TRBV25-1; TRBD1 aligns across 8 bases. CDR1 and CDR2 from the germline V gene are MGHDK and SYGVNS. The CDR3 loop spans 12 amino acids. After removal of 6 bases from V and 5 bases from J, the junction contained 2 bases not matched to a gene. The CDR3 region has the DNA TGTGCCAGCAGGGACAGGGTTGAGACCCAGTACTTC. It translates to CASRDRVETQYF.

The gene calls are TRBV10-3 and TRBJ2-3, with 7 bases lining up with TRBD2. CDR3 length: 17 residues. Germline values: CDR1 ENHRY, CDR2 SYGVKD. The junction had 13 bases not matched to a gene; V was cut back by 0 bases and J by 7 bases. The CDR3 DNA is TGTGCCATCAGTGAGTCGACTGGGGGGAGGGCCCCGCATACGCAGTATTTT. The encoded protein is CAISESTGGRAPHTQYF.

In its sample, this clonotype was seen a few times. The CDR3 DNA sequence: TGTGCCAGCTCATCAGGACAGGGGGTCGTGCCCCAGCATTTT. Translating it yields CASSSGQGVVPQHF. The V call is TRBV18, the J call TRBJ1-5; TRBD1 aligns across 10 bases. The CDR3 is 14 residues long. Losses at the gene ends were 5 bases for V and 9 bases for J; bases not matched to a gene: 7. Germline values: CDR1 KGHSH, CDR2 LQKENI.

The rearrangement uses TRBV29-1 and TRBJ1-1; the D is unclear. Trimming pared 5 bases from V and 7 bases from J, leaving 14 bases between. This CDR3 is 12 amino acids long. Germline values: CDR1 SQVTM, CDR2 ANQGSEA. CDR3 sequence: CSVRVVGSEAFF. The DNA of the CDR3 is TGCAGCGTTAGAGTAGTTGGTAGTGAAGCTTTCTTT.

The chain links TRBV16 to TRBJ2-7; a possible D gene is TRBD2 (6 bases). Deletions cut 4 bases from V and 2 bases from J, with 12 bases between. Germline V gene lookup returns CDR1 KGHSY and CDR2 FQNENV. The CDR3 has 14 amino acids. The CDR3 coding sequence is TGTGCCAGCAGCCCCTCGGGGGTTACCTACGAGCAGTACTTC. Translation: CASSPSGVTYEQYF.

V and J are TRBV13 and TRBJ2-7; 8 bases match TRBD2. Germline V CDR1 and CDR2: PRHDT, FYEKMQ (reference sequence). The V gene end was trimmed by 8 bases and the J gene end by 6 bases; junction bases not matched to a gene: 6. The CDR3 loop spans 12 amino acids. The CDR3 sequence is CASGVAGSEQYF. The CDR3 nucleotides read TGTGCCAGCGGGGTAGCGGGAAGCGAGCAGTACTTC.

The V gene is TRBV6-6, the J gene TRBJ2-4; possibly TRBD1 or TRBD2 for D (5 bases each). This CDR3 has 15 residues. V was clipped by 0 bases and J by 4 bases, with 10 bases between them. Germline-derived CDR1 and CDR2 are MNHNY and SVGAGI (reference sequence). CDR3 sequence: CASSYSPGRKNIQYF. In DNA, the CDR3 is TGTGCCAGCAGTTACTCGCCGGGACGAAAAAACATTCAGTACTTC.

This chain connects TRBV6-2 or TRBV6-3 to TRBJ2-7, with 10 bases aligning to TRBD2. In germline, CDR1 is MNHEY, CDR2 SVGEGT. The CDR3 has 13 residues. After removal of 6 bases from V and 5 bases from J, the junction contained 4 bases not matched to a gene. The CDR3: CASRTGLANEQYF. In nucleotides, the CDR3 is TGTGCCAGCAGAACGGGACTAGCGAACGAGCAGTACTTC.

In its sample, this clonotype was seen a few times. The rearrangement uses TRBV20-1 and TRBJ1-5, with a tentative D call TRBD1 (6 bases). Trimming pared 3 bases from V and 6 bases from J, leaving 15 bases between. This CDR3 is built from 14 residues. Germline CDR1 DFQATT, CDR2 SNEGSKA (reference sequence). CDR3 nucleotides: TGCAGTGCTAGCTTTGGGGGGGACACTCAGCCCCAGCATTTT. Translated: CSASFGGDTQPQHF.

This clonotype has at least ten counts. The V and J genes are TRBV7-2 and TRBJ2-4; no clear D gene. Germline lookup yields CDR1 SGHTA and CDR2 FQGNSA. Trimming removed 5 bases at V and 6 bases at J, with 11 bases between. This CDR3 contains 13 residues. For the CDR3, the DNA is TGTGCCAGCAGCCCGGACGGTGTAAACATTCAGTACTTC. Protein: CASSPDGVNIQYF.

This clonotype has at least ten counts. The chain joins TRBV11-1 to TRBJ2-7, with 8 bases that match TRBD2. CDR3 size: 16 residues. Germline V lookup: CDR1 SGHAT, CDR2 FQDESV (reference sequence). V was pared by 5 bases and J by 1 base, with 10 bases of the junction left unmatched. The CDR3 loop is CASSPLGAGESYEQYF. The CDR3 DNA reads as TGTGCCAGCAGCCCCCTCGGAGCGGGAGAGTCCTACGAGCAGTACTTC.

This clonotype was detected only a few times. The genes are TRBV24-1 and TRBJ2-1; possibly TRBD1 or TRBD2 for D (5 bases each). This CDR3 has 15 residues. Germline loops: CDR1 KGHDR, CDR2 SFDVKD. V was pared by 0 bases and J by 5 bases, with 10 bases between. The CDR3 here is CATSDLGTNDNEQFF. CDR3 in DNA: TGTGCCACCAGTGATTTGGGGACGAACGACAATGAGCAGTTCTTC.

This clonotype has ten or more counts. The chain has TRBV11-3 and TRBJ1-1; 9 bases are shared with TRBD1. The CDR3 has 15 amino acids. The germline V gene encodes CDR1 SGHNT and CDR2 YENEEA. V shed 4 bases and J 1 base; nucleotides not matched to a gene: 4. The CDR3 reads CASSSGTGPNTEAFF. In DNA, the CDR3 is TGTGCCAGCAGCTCCGGGACAGGGCCGAACACTGAAGCTTTCTTT.

The sample holds many counts of this clonotype. V is TRBV7-2 and J is TRBJ2-1; 9 nucleotides line up with TRBD2. Germline V gene sequence: CDR1 SGHTA, CDR2 FQGNSA. Trimming cost V 1 base and J 3 bases; bases outside gene matches: 4. The CDR3 runs to 16 residues. In DNA form, the CDR3 reads TGTGCCAGCAGCTTAGGGGGAGCGGGAGGCTACAATGAGCAGTTCTTC. As protein: CASSLGGAGGYNEQFF. Full variable domain (outside the CDR3, taken from reference TRBV7-2 and TRBJ2-1): GAGVSQSPSNKVTEKGKDVELRCDPISGHTALYWYRQSLGQGLEFLIYFQGNSAPDKSGLPSDRFSAERTGGSVSTLTIQRTQQEDSAVYLCASSLGGAGGYNEQFFGPGTRLTVL.